This passage covers 24 T cell receptor beta chains from one sample sequenced in a study of T cell responses to AZD1222 COVID-19 vaccine. This table comes from immunoSEQ multiplex PCR, and its TCRdb copy is limited to in-frame clones, with some not included. The data contain about 130,000 clones, about nine tenths of them seen just once; the ten biggest clones take up more than 20%. The specimen was peripheral blood, collected on day 0 of AZD1222 vaccination. Receptors were obtained from an adult in good health.

CDR3 sequence: CASSITTGQTPVRYF. The CDR3 DNA reads as TGTGCCAGCAGCATTACGACAGGCCAAACCCCCGTGCGGTACTTC. The J gene is TRBJ2-7, the V gene TRBV7-2; a weak D match, TRBD1 (6 bases). V lost 5 bases and J lost 12, with 26 bases in between. The CDR3 contains 15 residues. Germline values: CDR1 SGHTA, CDR2 FQGNSA. Drawing the rest from reference TRBV7-2 and TRBJ2-7, the complete variable domain is GAGVSQSPSNKVTEKGKDVELRCDPISGHTALYWYRQSLGQGLEFLIYFQGNSAPDKSGLPSDRFSAERTGGSVSTLTIQRTQQEDSAVYLCASSITTGQTPVRYFGPGTRLTVT.

This sequence joins TRBV7-9 and TRBJ1-5; D remains ambiguous. The CDR3 totals 14 residues. Germline V gene data show CDR1 as SEHNR and CDR2 as FQNEAQ (reference sequence). V was pared by 6 bases and J by 6 bases, with 15 bases between. This chain's CDR3 is CASRVAGEGQPQHF. As DNA, the CDR3 is TGTGCCAGCAGGGTAGCGGGAGAGGGTCAGCCCCAGCATTTT. The full variable domain, completed using reference TRBV7-9 and TRBJ1-5, is DTGVSQNPRHKITKRGQNVTFRCDPISEHNRLYWYRQTLGQGPEFLTYFQNEAQLEKSRLLSDRFSAERPKGSFSTLEIQRTEQGDSAMYLCASRVAGEGQPQHFGDGTRLSIL.

The CDR3 DNA reads as TGTGCCAGCAGCGTGGGATCGTTCGGACAGAAGAATTACGAGCAGTACTTC. It yields the protein CASSVGSFGQKNYEQYF. V and J are TRBV11-2 and TRBJ2-7, with D perhaps matching TRBD1 (6 bases). The CDR3 covers 17 residues. Per the germline V gene, CDR1 is SGHAT and CDR2 is FQNNGV. V lost 5 bases and J lost 4, with 24 bases in between.

V gene TRBV21-1 combines with J gene TRBJ2-2; TRBD2 is the table's D call and was not checked against the DNA. TRBV21-1 is a recognized pseudogene. There are 13 residues in the CDR3. This chain's CDR3 is CASSKSPEEVLFF. CDR3 bases: TGTGCCAGCAGCAAATCGCCTGAGGAAGTGCTGTTTTTT.

The chain combines TRBV5-4 with TRBJ1-1; D is unclear. V was shortened by 1 base and J by 2 bases, with 3 bases between the two germline ends. CDR3 length: 12 amino acids. Germline V CDR1 and CDR2: SGHNT, YYREEE (reference sequence). The DNA for the CDR3 is TGTGCCAGCAGCTTGTACAACACTGAAGCTTTCTTT. This translates into CASSLYNTEAFF. Drawing the rest from reference TRBV5-4 and TRBJ1-1, the complete variable domain is ETGVTQSPTHLIKTRGQQVTLRCSSQSGHNTVSWYQQALGQGPQFIFQYYREEENGRGNFPPRFSGLQFPNYSSELNVNALELDDSALYLCASSLYNTEAFFGQGTRLTVV.

V and J are TRBV19 and TRBJ1-1; a possible D gene is TRBD1 (6 bases). There are 15 residues in the CDR3. Deletions cut 5 bases from V and 6 bases from J, with 19 bases between. Looked up from germline, CDR1 is LNHDA and CDR2 is SQIVND (reference sequence). The CDR3 DNA is TGTGCCAGTAGTTCCCACATTACAGGGAAGGCTGAAGCTTTCTTT. It translates to CASSSHITGKAEAFF.

To note about this clone: Other DNA sequences in the same sample also yield this CDR3. The rearrangement joins TRBV27 to TRBJ1-2, with 7 bases fitting TRBD1. The germline gives CDR1 MNHEY, CDR2 SMNVEV (reference sequence). The CDR3 covers 14 residues. The V gene end was trimmed by 6 bases and the J gene end by 2 bases; junction bases not matched to a gene: 6. CDR3 DNA sequence: TGTGCCAGCAGGACAGGGACGGGAAACTATGGCTACACCTTC. Translated: CASRTGTGNYGYTF.

The chain is built from TRBV6-5 and TRBJ1-2; TRBD1 aligns across 9 bases. CDR3 size: 14 residues. Trimming at V came to 4 bases and at J to 2 bases, leaving 2 bases not matched to a gene. Germline V lookup: CDR1 MNHEY, CDR2 SVGAGI. This chain's CDR3 is CASSSGQGNYGYTF. The CDR3 nucleotides are TGTGCCAGCAGTTCCGGACAGGGGAACTATGGCTACACCTTC.

This chain links TRBV7-9 with TRBJ2-2, with D perhaps TRBD2 (6 bases). V was clipped by 2 bases and J by 4 bases, with 14 bases between them. Per the germline V gene, CDR1 is SEHNR and CDR2 is FQNEAQ (reference sequence). The CDR3 is 16 residues long. CDR3 coding DNA: TGTGCCAGCAGCTTATCCCGACTAGTGGGCACCGGGGAGCTGTTTTTT. Translation: CASSLSRLVGTGELFF.

The chain is built from TRBV18 and TRBJ1-2; tentative D call: TRBD1 (5 bases). The CDR3 runs 14 residues. The V and J ends lost 0 bases and 8 bases respectively, with 13 bases between them. The germline V gene encodes CDR1 KGHSH and CDR2 LQKENI. CDR3 in amino acids: CASSPPGRGGGYTF. The CDR3 DNA sequence: TGTGCCAGCTCACCACCGGGACGGGGAGGGGGCTACACCTTC.

This clone was seen only once. The rearrangement links TRBV7-2 to TRBJ1-2, with 8 bases identical to TRBD1. Germline CDR1 is SGHTA and CDR2 is FQGNSA. The CDR3 runs to 15 residues. V shed 5 bases and J 4 bases; nucleotides not matched to a gene: 9. This CDR3 is CASSPNRGDLYGYTF. CDR3 nucleotides: TGTGCCAGCAGCCCCAACAGGGGGGACCTCTATGGCTACACCTTC.

V is TRBV9 and J is TRBJ2-5, with 9 positions matching TRBD1. Unmatched junction bases numbered 12, after V lost 4 bases and J lost 5 bases. The CDR3 covers 16 residues. Germline V gives CDR1 SGDLS, CDR2 YYNGEE. The CDR3 loop reads CASSPDRGELAETQYF. CDR3 bases: TGTGCCAGCAGCCCAGACAGGGGGGAGCTAGCGGAGACCCAGTACTTC.

The chain couples TRBV3-1 (or the pseudogene TRBV3-2) to TRBJ2-7; unclear D gene. V lost 5 bases to trimming and J lost 2 bases, with 10 bases between them. CDR3 length equals 13 residues. Germline CDR1 reads LGHDT; CDR2 reads YNNKEL (reference sequence). CDR3 loop: CASSNRGPYEQYF. The CDR3 DNA sequence: TGTGCCAGCAGCAATCGTGGACCCTACGAGCAGTACTTC.

In its sample, this clone was seen a few times. The V call is TRBV2, the J call TRBJ2-7; TRBD1 aligns across 7 bases. The CDR3 loop spans 14 amino acids. Germline CDR1 reads SNHLY; CDR2 reads FYNNEI. V lost 4 bases, J lost 5 bases, and 8 bases stayed unmatched. This chain's CDR3 is CASSALRQGNEQYF. The CDR3, as DNA: TGTGCCAGCAGTGCCTTACGACAGGGTAACGAGCAGTACTTC. Drawing the rest from reference TRBV2 and TRBJ2-7, the complete variable domain is EPEVTQTPSHQVTQMGQEVILRCVPISNHLYFYWYRQILGQKVEFLVSFYNNEISEKSEIFDDQFSVERPDGSNFTLKIRSTKLEDSAMYFCASSALRQGNEQYFGPGTRLTVT.

The chain has TRBV27 and TRBJ1-2; D is unclear. V dropped 2 bases and J dropped 8 bases, with 15 bases sitting between them. Germline V lookup: CDR1 MNHEY, CDR2 SMNVEV (reference sequence). This CDR3 is 14 amino acids long. In DNA form, the CDR3 reads TGTGCCAGCAGTTTACGTACGGGAGTGCACGGCTACACCTTC. The encoded protein is CASSLRTGVHGYTF.

The chain couples TRBV6-6 to TRBJ1-1, with D tentatively TRBD1 (5 bases). There are 15 residues in the CDR3. Germline-derived CDR1 and CDR2 are MNHNY and SVGAGI (reference sequence). Deletions cut 7 bases from V and 7 bases from J, with 22 bases between. The CDR3 sequence: CASTLGQGRFGEAFF. CDR3 nucleotide sequence: TGTGCCAGCACCCTGGGGCAGGGCCGCTTTGGTGAAGCTTTCTTT.

The chain carries TRBV27 and TRBJ1-6, with D perhaps matching TRBD1 (5 bases). CDR3 length equals 18 residues. CDR1 MNHEY and CDR2 SMNVEV come from the germline V gene (reference sequence). Trimming took 5 bases from V and 7 from J, leaving 24 bases between them. The CDR3 DNA follows: TGTGCCAGCAGTCTTCTTGGCGGGACCTCCGTCGCCAATTCACCCCTCCACTTT. This gives the protein CASSLLGGTSVANSPLHF.

The rearrangement joins TRBV5-1 to TRBJ2-3, with 8 bases identical to TRBD2. The ends lost 4 bases at V and 2 bases at J; junction bases unmatched: 3. This CDR3 has 14 residues. Looked up from germline, CDR1 is SGHRS and CDR2 is YFSETQ. The CDR3 nucleotides are TGCGCCAGCAGCCGCGGGGGGTACACAGATACGCAGTATTTT. It codes for CASSRGGYTDTQYF. Variable domain in full (rest from reference TRBV5-1 and TRBJ2-3): KAGVTQTPRYLIKTRGQQVTLSCSPISGHRSVSWYQQTPGQGLQFLFEYFSETQRNKGNFPGRFSGRQFSNSRSEMNVSTLELGDSALYLCASSRGGYTDTQYFGPGTRLTVL.

The chain carries TRBV6-6 and TRBJ2-1, with unresolved D. V shed 2 bases and J shed 0 bases, with 8 bases lying between them. The CDR3 is made up of 15 amino acids. CDR1 MNHNY and CDR2 SVGAGI come from the germline V gene (reference sequence). The CDR3 spells CASSYQAGSYNEQFF. The CDR3 region has the DNA TGTGCCAGCAGTTACCAGGCAGGCTCCTACAATGAGCAGTTCTTC.

The chain has TRBV2 and TRBJ2-2; no reliable D call. The CDR3 is 13 residues long. Germline lookup yields CDR1 SNHLY and CDR2 FYNNEI. Trimming shortened V by 3 bases and J by 7 bases, and 9 bases separated the two germline ends. In nucleotides, the CDR3 is TGTGCCAGCAGTGACTCTCCCGACGGGGAGCTGTTTTTT. Translated: CASSDSPDGELFF.

The V gene is TRBV11-2, the J gene TRBJ2-7, with a possible D match to TRBD1 (5 bases). V lost 3 bases to trimming and J lost 6 bases, with 15 bases between them. Germline-derived CDR1 and CDR2 are SGHAT and FQNNGV. The CDR3 extends over 14 amino acids. Written as DNA, the CDR3 is TGTGCCAGCAGCTTGGGCAGGGATTTTGGCGAGCAGTACTTC. Protein: CASSLGRDFGEQYF. Combining the CDR3 with reference TRBV11-2 and TRBJ2-7 gives the whole variable domain EAGVAQSPRYKIIEKRQSVAFWCNPISGHATLYWYQQILGQGPKLLIQFQNNGVVDDSQLPKDRFSAERLKGVDSTLKIQPAKLEDSAVYLCASSLGRDFGEQYFGPGTRLTVT.

V and J are TRBV5-1 and TRBJ2-1; 8 nucleotides match TRBD2. CDR1 is SGHRS and CDR2 is YFSETQ in the germline V gene. The length of the CDR3 is 19 residues. V lost 7 bases to trimming and J lost 0 bases; unmatched junction nucleotides: 18. This chain's CDR3 is CASSRLGGGLPHSYNEQFF. Written as DNA, the CDR3 is TGCGCCAGCTCCCGTCTGGGCGGGGGGCTACCCCACTCCTACAATGAGCAGTTCTTC.

With respect to this clone: Other nucleotide sequences from this sample produce the same CDR3. V gene TRBV5-4 combines with J gene TRBJ1-1; D ambiguous. The V end lost 0 bases, the J end lost 2 bases, and 5 bases lay between the germline ends. CDR3 length: 13 residues. The germline V gene encodes CDR1 SGHNT and CDR2 YYREEE (reference sequence). The CDR3 protein is CASSLDRNTEAFF. DNA of the CDR3: TGTGCCAGCAGCTTGGACAGAAACACTGAAGCTTTCTTT. The whole variable domain, filled in from reference TRBV5-4 and TRBJ1-1, reads ETGVTQSPTHLIKTRGQQVTLRCSSQSGHNTVSWYQQALGQGPQFIFQYYREEENGRGNFPPRFSGLQFPNYSSELNVNALELDDSALYLCASSLDRNTEAFFGQGTRLTVV.

This clone was observed a few times. This chain links TRBV10-2 with TRBJ1-5, with 7 positions matching TRBD1. The CDR3 is made up of 15 amino acids. With V trimmed by 8 bases and J by 0 bases, 7 bases remained unmatched. The germline V gene has CDR1 WSHSY and CDR2 SAAADI. The CDR3 is CASSRGTDSNQPQHF. In DNA form, the CDR3 reads TGCGCCAGCTCCCGGGGGACAGATAGCAATCAGCCCCAGCATTTT.